This T cell receptor beta chain was obtained from a study of T cells after yellow fever vaccination. Study-level information: In the case of low-cell-number fractions, SMART-Seq v4 Ultra Low Input was used for preparation.

On this clonotype: Its antigen is undetermined.

General study points: The secondary response was weaker, and its peak arrived faster, on day 5 versus 15.

Making TCR cDNA involved 5'RACE template switching, which added UMIs and a universal primer site. From the 5' RACE reads, TCRdb called clonotypes with MiXCR, one entry per CDR3 protein. The profile shows some 340,000 distinct CDR3 sequences, roughly 4.3% of them singletons. This CDR3 is built from 15 residues. Unmatched junction bases numbered 4, after V lost 4 bases and J lost 3 bases. From germline, CDR1 is MNHEY and CDR2 SMNVEV (reference sequence). The TCR comes from a man aged 18-30 years who received the YFV17D yellow fever vaccine. The material was PBMCs, obtained 5 days after the yellow fever booster vaccination. J is TRBJ1-4 and V is TRBV27, with 8 bases identical to TRBD1. CDR3 DNA sequence: TGTGCCAGCAGTTCACAGGGGGAAGCTAATGAAAAACTGTTTTTT. It is translated as CASSSQGEANEKLFF.